A selection of T cell receptor beta chains follows, all from one sample in a study of control samples from healthy donors and cancer patients. Generated by immunoSEQ multiplex PCR, the TCRdb table keeps only in-frame clones and is missing some. The sample lists about 110,000 clones, around 88% seen once, with approximately 15% in the top ten. Material for sequencing was blood. The source is a woman between 50 and 59 years old in good health. The CDR3 runs from the conserved cysteine through the conserved F or W. D genes are given only for firm matches. Size is omitted from some rows. Given values are once, few, many or a class for expanded clones.

v_call	d_call	j_call	clone_size	cdr3_aa	cdr3_nt
TRBV3-1/TRBV3-2	-	TRBJ1-2	-	CASSQGVGGNGYTF	TGTGCCAGCAGCCAAGGGGTCGGGGGCAATGGCTACACCTTC
TRBV7-2	-	TRBJ2-1	-	CASSLGRTGVGNEQFF	TGTGCCAGCAGCTTAGGACGGACGGGGGTAGGCAATGAGCAGTTCTTC
TRBV30	-	TRBJ1-2	-	CAWSDGSGYGYTF	TGTGCCTGGAGTGACGGGTCGGGATATGGCTACACCTTC
TRBV7-9	TRBD2	TRBJ2-3	-	CASSLAKPSGTDTQYF	TGTGCCAGCAGCTTAGCGAAGCCTAGCGGGACAGATACGCAGTATTTT
TRBV20-1	TRBD1	TRBJ1-4	-	CSASRGQGQPEKLFF	TGCAGTGCTAGTCGTGGACAGGGGCAACCTGAAAAACTGTTTTTT
TRBV2	-	TRBJ2-5	-	CASRDNRARGETQYF	TGTGCCAGCAGGGACAACAGGGCCAGAGGGGAGACCCAGTACTTC
TRBV10-3	TRBD2	TRBJ2-2	-	CAINPGVGLAGGSTNTGELFF	TGTGCCATCAACCCAGGAGTGGGACTAGCGGGGGGGTCTACGAACACCGGGGAGCTGTTTTTT
TRBV5-8	-	TRBJ2-6	-	CASSLGIFTSGANVLTF	TGTGCCAGCAGCCTGGGGATCTTCACCTCTGGGGCCAACGTCCTGACTTTC
TRBV7-2	-	TRBJ2-5	-	CASSLAGLKYQETQYF	TGTGCCAGCAGCTTAGCGGGGCTTAAGTACCAAGAGACCCAGTACTTC
TRBV18	-	TRBJ2-1	-	CASSPRRAGDEDEQFF	TGTGCCAGCTCACCGAGAAGGGCAGGGGATGAGGATGAGCAGTTCTTC
TRBV19	-	TRBJ1-6	few	CASSGPNSPLHF	TGTGCCAGTAGTGGGCCGAATTCACCCCTCCACTTT
TRBV10-2	-	TRBJ1-1	-	CASSEILMNTEAFF	TGCGCCAGCAGCGAAATACTTATGAACACTGAAGCTTTCTTT
TRBV10-3	TRBD1	TRBJ2-5	-	CAISQGAWETQYF	TGTGCCATCAGTCAGGGGGCATGGGAGACCCAGTACTTC
TRBV5-1	-	TRBJ1-5	-	CASSLGAGKQPQHF	TGCGCCAGCAGCTTGGGCGCGGGGAAGCAGCCCCAGCATTTT
TRBV7-9	-	TRBJ2-7	-	CASSPRPSPYEQYF	TGTGCCAGCAGCCCGAGACCCTCCCCCTACGAGCAGTACTTC
TRBV6-5	TRBD2	TRBJ2-1	-	CASTQLAGGYNEQFF	TGTGCCAGCACCCAACTAGCGGGAGGGTACAATGAGCAGTTCTTC
TRBV24-1	TRBD2	TRBJ2-3	-	CATSDAGLAETDTQYF	TGTGCCACCAGTGATGCGGGACTAGCGGAGACAGATACGCAGTATTTT
TRBV6-5	-	TRBJ1-2	-	CASSNPTANYGYTF	TGTGCCAGCAGTAACCCGACGGCTAACTATGGCTACACCTTC
TRBV9	TRBD2	TRBJ2-3	-	CASSVGRLAGGTDTQYF	TGTGCCAGCAGCGTAGGCAGACTAGCGGGGGGCACAGATACGCAGTATTTT
TRBV7-8	-	TRBJ2-3	once	CASSSDRSTDTQYF	TGTGCCAGCAGCTCGGACAGATCCACAGATACGCAGTATTTT
TRBV4-2	-	TRBJ1-2	-	CASSQEGLGSGGYTF	TGTGCCAGCAGCCAAGAGGGTTTGGGTTCTGGTGGCTACACCTTC
TRBV5-4	-	TRBJ2-5	-	CASSTQRGQETQYF	TGTGCCAGCAGCACCCAACGGGGCCAAGAGACCCAGTACTTC
TRBV27	TRBD2	TRBJ2-3	once	CASSRLAGGFSTDTQYF	TGTGCCAGCAGCCGACTAGCGGGGGGGTTCAGCACAGATACGCAGTATTTT
TRBV7-2	-	TRBJ1-4	-	CASSLSVGQNEEKLFF	TGTGCCAGCAGCTTATCGGTAGGGCAAAATGAGGAAAAACTGTTTTTT
TRBV5-1	-	TRBJ2-5	-	CASSLAGETQYF	TGCGCCAGCAGCTTGGCGGGGGAGACCCAGTACTTC
TRBV9	-	TRBJ2-1	-	CASSVGVPLYNEQFF	TGTGCCAGCAGCGTAGGGGTTCCCCTGTACAATGAGCAGTTCTTC
TRBV12-3/TRBV12-4	-	TRBJ2-5	-	CASSFLGLETQYF	TGTGCCAGCAGTTTTCTCGGGCTAGAGACCCAGTACTTC
TRBV3-1/TRBV3-2	-	TRBJ2-1	-	CASSPFRISYNEQFF	TGTGCCAGCAGCCCCTTCAGAATCTCCTACAATGAGCAGTTCTTC
TRBV7-9	-	TRBJ1-2	-	CASSLVGGGDHGYTF	TGTGCCAGCAGCTTAGTGGGGGGCGGCGATCATGGCTACACCTTC
TRBV11-2	-	TRBJ2-5	-	CASSHDWAWVKTQYF	TGTGCCAGCAGCCATGATTGGGCCTGGGTAAAGACCCAGTACTTC
TRBV6-2/TRBV6-3	-	TRBJ1-2	-	CASSTGTPGVHF	TGTGCCAGCAGTACAGGGACACCCGGGGTCCACTTC
TRBV7-9	-	TRBJ1-4	-	CASRRTDGKLFF	TGTGCCAGCAGGCGGACAGATGGAAAACTGTTTTTT
TRBV24-1	TRBD1	TRBJ1-2	-	CATSAYGTGGYGYTF	TGTGCCACCAGTGCCTACGGGACAGGGGGCTATGGCTACACCTTC
TRBV9	TRBD2	TRBJ2-1	-	CASSVVGGGSAREQFF	TGTGCCAGCAGCGTAGTTGGCGGGGGTTCGGCGCGTGAGCAGTTCTTC
TRBV6-1	-	TRBJ1-3	-	CASSDMAGNTIYF	TGTGCCAGCAGTGACATGGCGGGAAACACCATATATTTT
TRBV6-5	TRBD1	TRBJ2-2	-	CASRGTVNTGELFF	TGTGCCAGCAGAGGGACAGTAAACACCGGGGAGCTGTTTTTT
TRBV9	TRBD1	TRBJ2-4	-	CASSSPGMGQVKNIQYF	TGTGCCAGCAGCTCCCCAGGCATGGGACAGGTGAAAAACATTCAGTACTTC
TRBV6-2/TRBV6-3	-	TRBJ1-5	few	CASSFRGIRGGDQPQHF	TGTGCCAGCAGTTTCCGGGGAATCAGGGGAGGTGATCAGCCCCAGCATTTT
TRBV9	TRBD2	TRBJ2-1	-	CASSPGTSGSFSSSYNEQFF	TGTGCCAGCAGCCCAGGGACTAGCGGGTCTTTTTCGAGCTCCTACAATGAGCAGTTCTTC
TRBV6-6	-	TRBJ1-2	-	CASSSDSVNYGYTF	TGTGCCAGCAGTTCGGACAGCGTTAACTATGGCTACACCTTC
TRBV18	TRBD1	TRBJ1-1	-	CASTTTGVETTEAFF	TGTGCCAGCACAACGACAGGGGTTGAGACCACTGAAGCTTTCTTT
TRBV3-1/TRBV3-2	TRBD1	TRBJ1-1	once	CASSQVTGFTEAFF	TGTGCCAGCAGCCAAGTGACAGGGTTCACTGAAGCTTTCTTT
TRBV6-5	-	TRBJ1-1	-	CASSYSGRGVETFF	TGTGCCAGCAGTTACTCGGGACGCGGCGTTGAAACTTTCTTT
TRBV21-1	-	TRBJ1-5	-	CASKGSGQPQHF	TGTGCCAGCAAAGGGAGCGGACAGCCCCAGCATTTT
TRBV14	-	TRBJ2-5	once	CASSRTTYQETQYF	TGTGCCAGCAGCCGGACGACGTACCAAGAGACCCAGTACTTC
TRBV7-3	-	TRBJ2-2	-	CASSPGTNTGELFF	TGTGCCAGCAGCCCCGGAACGAACACCGGGGAGCTGTTTTTT
TRBV5-6	TRBD2	TRBJ2-5	-	CASSFGTSGGAETQYF	TGTGCCAGCAGCTTCGGTACTAGCGGGGGAGCTGAGACCCAGTACTTC
TRBV30	-	TRBJ1-2	-	CAWTVGGYGYTF	TGTGCCTGGACCGTAGGGGGGTATGGCTACACCTTC
TRBV9	-	TRBJ2-5	-	CASSVGAGTSRETQYF	TGTGCCAGCAGCGTAGGGGCAGGGACGAGTCGGGAGACCCAGTACTTC
TRBV9	TRBD2	TRBJ2-1	-	CASSAILAGARDEQFF	TGTGCCAGCAGCGCCATCTTAGCGGGAGCCCGGGATGAGCAGTTCTTC
TRBV3-1/TRBV3-2	-	TRBJ1-6	-	CASSQSNSPLHF	TGTGCCAGCAGCCAGAGTAATTCACCCCTCCACTTT
TRBV9	-	TRBJ1-1	-	CASSGEYMNTEAFF	TGTGCCAGCAGCGGGGAATACATGAACACTGAAGCTTTCTTT
TRBV9	TRBD2	TRBJ2-3	-	CASAERGHTDTQYF	TGTGCCAGCGCGGAGCGGGGGCATACAGATACGCAGTATTTT
TRBV30	-	TRBJ1-6	-	CAWTGDYNSPLHF	TGTGCCTGGACAGGGGATTATAATTCACCCCTCCACTTT
TRBV3-1/TRBV3-2	TRBD1	TRBJ1-2	once	CASSLPGQGYGYTF	TGTGCCAGCAGCCTGCCGGGACAGGGCTATGGCTACACCTTC
TRBV20-1	TRBD1	TRBJ1-1	-	CSGTGSTEAFF	TGCAGCGGGACAGGGAGCACTGAAGCTTTCTTT
TRBV6-1	-	TRBJ1-1	-	CASSEEVAVGTEAFF	TGTGCCAGCAGTGAAGAGGTCGCGGTGGGCACTGAAGCTTTCTTT